The source of this T cell receptor beta chain is a study of cytomegalovirus exposure and HLA in healthy donors. Whole-study context: Around 80 million unique TCRs from HLA-typed donors were held in an early data release.

Findings of the study overall: In a later analysis, a missense DCLRE1C variant was linked to TCR beta V- and J-gene trimming. Three chains tied to CMV proved CMV antigen-specific in vitro. Within an earlier analysis, most TCR beta V segments proved productive either about 90% or about 30% of the time.

Amplification used 60 Vbeta primers and 13 Jbeta primers. This table comes from immunoSEQ multiplex PCR, and its TCRdb copy is limited to in-frame clones, with some not included. The sample holds tens of thousands of clones, under 80% seen once. In its sample, this clone was seen many times. The antigen remains undetermined. Germline CDR1 is MGHRA and CDR2 is YSYEKL. The J segment lost 1 base and the V segment lost 3 bases, leaving 15 bases of the junction unmatched. The CDR3 is 18 amino acids. The chain uses TRBV4-1 and TRBJ2-7, with TRBD2 identical over 7 bases. This receptor was obtained from a man aged 55 to 69 in good health and CMV-seropositive. Input material: PBMCs. The CDR3 region is CASSQVRARTSVSYEQYF. The CDR3 nucleotides are TGCGCCAGCAGCCAGGTCCGGGCCCGAACTAGCGTATCCTACGAGCAGTACTTC.